The 17 T cell receptor beta chains in this list originate from one sample, sequenced in a study of blood T cell repertoires in COVID-19. Clones were sequenced by immunoSEQ multiplex PCR, and TCRdb holds only the in-frame ones, with some missing. The profile shows around 140,000 clones, roughly 80% of them singletons. Sequencing input: PBMCs or T cells enriched from blood (not recorded which). The receptors shown here come from a man aged 40-50 years with acute COVID-19.

V is TRBV3-1 (or the pseudogene TRBV3-2) and J is TRBJ1-4; 7 nucleotides agree with TRBD1. CDR1 and CDR2 from the germline V gene are LGHDT and YNNKEL (reference sequence). Unmatched junction bases numbered 7, after V lost 4 bases and J lost 5 bases. The length of the CDR3 is 15 residues. This CDR3 is CASSPPGQFNEKLFF. CDR3 in DNA: TGTGCCAGCAGCCCACCGGGACAGTTCAATGAAAAACTGTTTTTT.

This clone was observed a single time. The V call is TRBV3-1 (or the pseudogene TRBV3-2), the J call TRBJ2-5; no firm D call. The germline gives CDR1 LGHDT, CDR2 YNNKEL (reference sequence). The germline V and J ends were trimmed by 6 bases and 3 bases, with 8 bases remaining between them. The CDR3 extends over 12 amino acids. CDR3 DNA sequence: TGTGCCAGCAGTCCCGGAGAAGAGACCCAGTACTTC. Protein: CASSPGEETQYF.

This chain links TRBV5-1 with TRBJ1-4; TRBD1 aligns across 7 bases. Trimming cost V 0 bases and J 0 bases; bases outside gene matches: 2. Germline CDR1 and CDR2: SGHRS and YFSETQ. The CDR3 contains 16 residues. This CDR3 reads CASSLGGTATNEKLFF. For the CDR3, the DNA is TGCGCCAGCAGCTTGGGTGGGACAGCAACTAATGAAAAACTGTTTTTT.

The V call is TRBV10-3, the J call TRBJ1-2, with TRBD1 matching 7 bases. Germline-derived CDR1 and CDR2 are ENHRY and SYGVKD. CDR3 length: 14 amino acids. J gave up 2 bases and V 4 bases, and 4 bases lay outside the gene matches. The CDR3 sequence: CAISGLQGNYGYTF. In nucleotides, the CDR3 is TGTGCCATCAGTGGGCTACAGGGGAACTATGGCTACACCTTC.

For the CDR3, the DNA is TGTGCTAGTGGTTTGGTATTGACAGGGGGTTCCTACGAGCAGTACTTC. As protein: CASGLVLTGGSYEQYF. The rearrangement joins TRBV12-5 to TRBJ2-7; 9 bases fit TRBD1. Germline loops: CDR1 LGHNT, CDR2 FRNRAP. This CDR3 is built from 16 residues. V was clipped by 0 bases and J by 1 base; unmatched bases: 4.

The J gene is TRBJ2-3, the V gene TRBV7-3; TRBD1 aligns across 9 bases. The ends lost 3 bases at V and 4 bases at J; junction bases unmatched: 5. Germline CDR1 is SGHTA and CDR2 is FQGTGA. CDR3 length equals 15 residues. This CDR3 reads CASSFTGGRADTQYF. CDR3 nucleotide sequence: TGTGCCAGCAGCTTCACAGGGGGCAGGGCAGATACGCAGTATTTT.

The V gene is TRBV6-5, the J gene TRBJ2-4; D not certain. The CDR3 totals 16 residues. V dropped 0 bases and J dropped 0 bases, with 9 bases sitting between them. Germline V gene sequence: CDR1 MNHEY, CDR2 SVGAGI. CDR3 DNA: TGTGCCAGCAGTTACTCCTGGAGTTTAGCCAAAAACATTCAGTACTTC. Translated: CASSYSWSLAKNIQYF.

CDR3 DNA sequence: TGTGCCAGCAGCCCACAGGGAAATCAGCCCCAGCATTTT. Protein product: CASSPQGNQPQHF. This rearrangement joins TRBV6-5 to TRBJ1-5, with TRBD1 as a possible D gene (6 bases). Germline CDR1 is MNHEY and CDR2 is SVGAGI. The CDR3 contains 13 residues. Trimming took off 6 bases at V and 4 bases at J, with 10 bases between the two ends.

The V gene is TRBV19, the J gene TRBJ2-1; weak D call: TRBD2 (6 bases). The V end was cut by 2 bases, the J end by 13 bases, with 18 bases between. Germline CDR1 and CDR2: LNHDA and SQIVND (reference sequence). The CDR3 consists of 14 residues. The CDR3 DNA reads as TGTGCCAGTAGTATACAACCTCCCCCGGGAGAACAGTTCTTC. This sequence encodes CASSIQPPPGEQFF.

The chain uses TRBV6-5 and TRBJ1-2, with TRBD1 as a possible D gene (5 bases). This CDR3 is 13 amino acids long. Deletions cut 5 bases from V and 6 bases from J, with 13 bases between. From germline, CDR1 is MNHEY and CDR2 SVGAGI. DNA of the CDR3: TGTGCCAGCAGTCCAATCGACAGAAATGGCTACACCTTC. Encoded protein: CASSPIDRNGYTF.

CDR3 region: CASRRESYYEQYF. In DNA form, the CDR3 reads TGTGCCAGCAGGCGGGAGTCTTACTACGAGCAGTACTTC. The chain couples TRBV2 to TRBJ2-7; the match to TRBD2 covers 7 bases. Germline V CDR1 and CDR2: SNHLY, FYNNEI. The CDR3 covers 13 residues. J lost 3 bases, V lost 6 bases, and 5 bases had no gene match.

The chain carries TRBV16 and TRBJ1-2; TRBD1 matches at 7 bases. The germline gives CDR1 KGHSY, CDR2 FQNENV. With 0 bases clipped from V and 7 bases from J, the junction kept 5 bases outside the gene matches. This CDR3 contains 14 residues. The CDR3 nucleotides read TGTGCCAGCAGCCAATCGGACAGGATCGGTGGCTACACCTTC. It is translated as CASSQSDRIGGYTF.

V gene TRBV28 combines with J gene TRBJ1-5; 9 positions agree with TRBD1. Per germline, CDR1 MDHEN and CDR2 SYDVKM. This CDR3 has 13 amino acids. V was pared by 7 bases and J by 6 bases, with 4 bases of the junction left unmatched. CDR3 sequence reads: CASNRDRAQPQHF. For the CDR3, the DNA is TGTGCCAGCAATCGGGACAGGGCTCAGCCCCAGCATTTT.

The gene calls are TRBV11-3 and TRBJ2-1; 15 bases are a match to TRBD2. J lost 7 bases, V lost 5 bases, and 6 bases had no gene match. The CDR3 runs 16 residues. The germline V gene has CDR1 SGHNT and CDR2 YENEEA. CDR3 nucleotide sequence: TGTGCCAGCAGCGTTGGACTAGCGGGAGGGGATAATGAGCAGTTCTTC. This translates into CASSVGLAGGDNEQFF. Combining the CDR3 with reference TRBV11-3 and TRBJ2-1 gives the whole variable domain EAGVVQSPRYKIIEKKQPVAFWCNPISGHNTLYWYLQNLGQGPELLIRYENEEAVDDSQLPKDRFSAERLKGVDSTLKIQPAELGDSAVYLCASSVGLAGGDNEQFFGPGTRLTVL.

This clone was seen once. V is TRBV19 and J is TRBJ2-2; 9 positions agree with TRBD2. The V gene's germline CDR1 is LNHDA and CDR2 SQIVND (reference sequence). The CDR3 consists of 18 residues. Germline trimming cut 0 bases from V and 0 bases from J; bases unmatched to any gene: 5. The CDR3 here is CASSIDLSGGTNTGELFF. In nucleotides, the CDR3 is TGTGCCAGTAGTATAGATTTGAGCGGGGGGACGAACACCGGGGAGCTGTTTTTT. Supplemented by reference TRBV19 and TRBJ2-2, the full variable domain reads DGGITQSPKYLFRKEGQNVTLSCEQNLNHDAMYWYRQDPGQGLRLIYYSQIVNDFQKGDIAEGYSVSREKKESFPLTVTSAQKNPTAFYLCASSIDLSGGTNTGELFFGEGSRLTVL.

CDR3 in amino acids: CASCGTGNQPQHF. Here the CDR3 DNA reads TGTGCCAGTTGCGGGACTGGCAATCAGCCCCAGCATTTT. This chain links TRBV19 with TRBJ1-5, with a weak D call TRBD1 (5 bases). Between the trimmed V and J ends, which lost 8 bases and 2 bases, there was a span of 10 bases. The germline gives CDR1 LNHDA, CDR2 SQIVND (reference sequence). The CDR3 consists of 13 residues.

The chain has TRBV30 and TRBJ2-5; TRBD1 matches at 9 bases. The CDR3 spans 13 residues. Trimming at V came to 5 bases and at J to 0 bases, leaving 1 base not matched to a gene. CDR1 GTSNPN and CDR2 SVGIG come from the germline V gene (reference sequence). In nucleotides, the CDR3 is TGTGCCTGGGGGACAGGGAACCAAGAGACCCAGTACTTC. It is translated as CAWGTGNQETQYF.